The 20 T cell receptor beta chains below were found in one sample sequenced in a study of OX40 agonist ivuxolimab in advanced cancers. Method: immunoSEQ multiplex PCR; TCRdb's copy keeps in-frame clones and lacks some. The table shows some 96,000 clones, with approximately 89% occurring only once. The material was CD4+ or CD8+ T cells sorted from blood, obtained in a trial of the OX40 agonist ivuxolimab. These receptors all stem from an adult with an advanced solid tumor such as melanoma, head and neck, liver or kidney cancer.

V usage is TRBV28 and J usage is TRBJ1-1; TRBD1 might be the D (5 bases). The CDR3 consists of 17 residues. V lost 7 bases and J 0 bases, leaving 21 bases between the germline ends. Germline V gives CDR1 MDHEN, CDR2 SYDVKM. CDR3 region: CASMRVDSWELNTEAFF. The DNA of the CDR3 is TGTGCCAGCATGCGGGTAGACAGTTGGGAATTGAACACTGAAGCTTTCTTT.

The V call is TRBV7-2, the J call TRBJ1-4, with D perhaps TRBD1 (5 bases). The germline V gene has CDR1 SGHTA and CDR2 FQGNSA. Between the trimmed V and J ends, which lost 3 bases and 7 bases, there was a span of 12 bases. The CDR3 sequence is 14 residues long. CDR3 residues: CASSLRQGAEKLFF. CDR3 DNA sequence: TGTGCCAGCAGCTTGAGGCAGGGTGCTGAAAAACTGTTTTTT.

DNA of the CDR3: TGTGCCAGCAGCTTAGGGAGGGAGGGCCCTAATGAAAAACTGTTTTTT. It encodes CASSLGREGPNEKLFF. The rearrangement links TRBV7-3 to TRBJ1-4; D gene uncertain. The germline V and J ends were trimmed by 2 bases and 3 bases, with 13 bases remaining between them. This CDR3 comprises 16 residues. Per the germline V gene, CDR1 is SGHTA and CDR2 is FQGTGA.

The CDR3 reads CASRPPGGSGGELFF. CDR3 DNA sequence: TGTGCCAGCAGGCCTCCAGGGGGATCGGGCGGGGAGCTGTTTTTT. The V and J genes are TRBV6-6 and TRBJ2-2; TRBD1 agrees at 7 bases. V was clipped by 6 bases and J by 7 bases; unmatched bases: 11. The CDR3 runs 15 residues. In germline, CDR1 is MNHNY, CDR2 SVGAGI (reference sequence).

The chain employs TRBV29-1 and TRBJ1-3; D perhaps matches TRBD1 (6 bases). The CDR3 consists of 15 residues. Trimming pared 5 bases from V and 1 base from J, leaving 15 bases between. Germline-derived CDR1 and CDR2 are SQVTM and ANQGSEA. The CDR3: CSVRSGARSGNTIYF. In nucleotides, the CDR3 is TGCAGCGTTCGGTCGGGGGCCAGGTCTGGAAACACCATATATTTT.

The rearrangement uses TRBV2 and TRBJ2-5; unclear D gene. The V gene's germline CDR1 is SNHLY and CDR2 FYNNEI. The CDR3 sequence is 13 residues long. Between the trimmed V and J ends, which lost 4 bases and 5 bases, there was a span of 11 bases. The CDR3 reads CASSGNIGETQYF. In DNA, the CDR3 is TGTGCCAGCAGTGGCAATATCGGGGAGACCCAGTACTTC.

This sequence joins TRBV7-3 and TRBJ2-1, with 8 bases matching TRBD2. CDR1 and CDR2 (germline): SGHTA, FQGTGA. V lost 1 base and J lost 3; bases outside the gene matches: 8. This CDR3 is 17 amino acids long. CDR3: CASSLSPAGVLYNEQFF. CDR3 nucleotides: TGTGCCAGCAGCTTAAGTCCAGCGGGGGTACTCTACAATGAGCAGTTCTTC.

The genes are TRBV7-9 and TRBJ2-5, with 9 positions matching TRBD1. Germline CDR1 and CDR2: SEHNR and FQNEAQ (reference sequence). Trimming took 5 bases from V and 5 from J; bases not matched to a gene: 9. The CDR3 runs to 15 residues. The CDR3 DNA follows: TGTGCCAGCAGCCCAGGGACAGGGAAGGTGGAGACCCAGTACTTC. Residues: CASSPGTGKVETQYF.

The gene calls are TRBV9 and TRBJ1-2, with TRBD1 identical over 10 bases. Unmatched junction bases numbered 5, after V lost 0 bases and J lost 3 bases. Germline assignment: CDR1 SGDLS and CDR2 YYNGEE. There are 16 residues in the CDR3. CDR3 in DNA: TGTGCCAGCAGCGTAGGGGGTGACAGGGGGCACTATGGCTACACCTTC. It is translated as CASSVGGDRGHYGYTF.

The V gene is TRBV5-1, the J gene TRBJ2-1, with 7 bases matching TRBD2. V gave up 0 bases and J gave up 0 bases; unmatched junction bases: 6. From germline, CDR1 is SGHRS and CDR2 YFSETQ. This CDR3 region has 17 residues. CDR3 sequence reads: CASSLAPSGNSYNEQFF. The CDR3 DNA reads as TGCGCCAGCAGCTTGGCTCCTAGCGGAAACTCCTACAATGAGCAGTTCTTC.

CDR3 sequence reads: CASSRVGNTEAFF. In nucleotides, the CDR3 is TGTGCCAGCAGCCGCGTAGGGAACACTGAAGCTTTCTTT. J is TRBJ1-1 and V is TRBV7-2; D not certain. This CDR3 has 13 residues. Germline V CDR1 and CDR2: SGHTA, FQGNSA. V lost 5 bases and J 1 base, leaving 8 bases between the germline ends.

V is TRBV5-4 and J is TRBJ2-6; 10 bases map to TRBD1. This CDR3 has 16 amino acids. The V and J ends lost 5 bases and 2 bases, in that order; junction bases with no gene match: 4. CDR1 is SGHNT and CDR2 is YYREEE in the germline V gene (reference sequence). CDR3 coding DNA: TGTGCCAGCAGAGCGGGGACAGGGGCTGGGGCCAACGTCCTGACTTTC. This sequence encodes CASRAGTGAGANVLTF.

The J gene is TRBJ2-1, the V gene TRBV4-1, with TRBD2 matching over 7 bases. CDR1 MGHRA and CDR2 YSYEKL come from the germline V gene. Trimming cost V 4 bases and J 7 bases; bases outside gene matches: 10. The CDR3 runs to 15 residues. CDR3 DNA: TGCGCCAGCAGCCCCCGGGACTACCAAGGGAATGAGCAGTTCTTC. Translation: CASSPRDYQGNEQFF.

The V call is TRBV2, the J call TRBJ2-5; D unresolved. Per germline, CDR1 SNHLY and CDR2 FYNNEI. This CDR3 is built from 13 residues. Trimming took off 2 bases at V and 3 bases at J, with 7 bases between the two ends. The CDR3 sequence is CASSEIGEETQYF. In DNA, the CDR3 is TGTGCCAGCAGTGAAATTGGGGAAGAGACCCAGTACTTC.

This chain joins TRBV14 and TRBJ2-7; D not resolved. Trimming left V 1 base short and J 4 bases short, with 5 bases between. CDR1 and CDR2 from the germline V gene are SGHDN and FVKESK. The CDR3 runs to 12 residues. The CDR3 sequence: CASSQVFYEQYF. Written as DNA, the CDR3 is TGTGCCAGCAGCCAAGTATTTTACGAGCAGTACTTC.

This clone was counted a few times. The chain uses TRBV18 and TRBJ1-2; D might be TRBD1 (6 bases). This CDR3 comprises 12 residues. Germline CDR1 and CDR2: KGHSH and LQKENI. V lost 2 bases to trimming and J lost 10 bases, with 11 bases between them. CDR3 amino acids: CASSPYEGDYTF. The CDR3, as DNA: TGTGCCAGCTCACCATACGAGGGGGACTACACCTTC. The whole variable domain, remainder taken from reference TRBV18 and TRBJ1-2, is NAGVMQNPRHLVRRRGQEARLRCSPMKGHSHVYWYRQLPEEGLKFMVYLQKENIIDESGMPKERFSAEFPKEGPSILRIQQVVRGDSAAYFCASSPYEGDYTFGSGTRLTVV.

This sequence joins TRBV19 and TRBJ2-3; the D is unclear. The germline gives CDR1 LNHDA, CDR2 SQIVND (reference sequence). The CDR3 is 14 residues long. Trimming cost V 0 bases and J 0 bases, with 4 bases left between them. The CDR3 loop is CASSIDASTDTQYF. CDR3 coding DNA: TGTGCCAGTAGTATAGACGCTAGCACAGATACGCAGTATTTT.

The CDR3 sequence: CASSQRSAKLDTQYF. CDR3 coding DNA: TGCGCCAGCAGCCAAAGGTCTGCGAAGTTAGATACGCAGTATTTT. The chain links TRBV4-1 to TRBJ2-3; D is ambiguous. The CDR3 length is 15 residues. Trimming removed 2 bases at V and 5 bases at J, with 14 bases between. The germline CDR1 and CDR2 sequences are MGHRA and YSYEKL.

The genes are TRBV7-2 and TRBJ2-7; weak D call: TRBD1 (5 bases). The CDR3 runs 13 residues. Germline V gene lookup returns CDR1 SGHTA and CDR2 FQGNSA. Trimming took off 4 bases at V and 3 bases at J, with 10 bases between the two ends. The DNA of the CDR3 is TGTGCCAGCAGCTCGAAAGGGGTCTACGAGCAGTACTTC. The encoded protein is CASSSKGVYEQYF.

The table lists this clone with a few counts. The rearrangement links TRBV11-2 to TRBJ2-1; TRBD2 matches at 11 bases. The V gene end was trimmed by 1 base and the J gene end by 4 bases; junction bases not matched to a gene: 6. The CDR3 loop spans 17 amino acids. CDR1 and CDR2 from the germline V gene are SGHAT and FQNNGV. This CDR3 is CASSLVTSGRSYNEQFF. In DNA, the CDR3 is TGTGCCAGCAGCTTAGTAACTAGCGGGAGAAGTTACAATGAGCAGTTCTTC.